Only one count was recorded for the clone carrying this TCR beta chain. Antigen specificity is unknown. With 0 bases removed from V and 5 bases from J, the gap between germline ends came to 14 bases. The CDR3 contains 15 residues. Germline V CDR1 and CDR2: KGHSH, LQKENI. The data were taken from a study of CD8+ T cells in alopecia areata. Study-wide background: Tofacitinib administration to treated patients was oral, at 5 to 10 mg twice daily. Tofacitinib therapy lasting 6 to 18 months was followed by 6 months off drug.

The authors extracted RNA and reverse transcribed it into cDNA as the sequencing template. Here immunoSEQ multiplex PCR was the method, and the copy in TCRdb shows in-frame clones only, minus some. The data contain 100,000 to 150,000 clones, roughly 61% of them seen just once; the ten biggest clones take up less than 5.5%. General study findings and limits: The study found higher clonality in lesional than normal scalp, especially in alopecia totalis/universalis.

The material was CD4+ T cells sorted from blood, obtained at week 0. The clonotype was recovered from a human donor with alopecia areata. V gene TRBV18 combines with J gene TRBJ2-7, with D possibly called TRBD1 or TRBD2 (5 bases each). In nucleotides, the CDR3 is TGTGCCAGCTCACCACCGAGGAGAGGGACCAACGAGCAGTACTTC. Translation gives CASSPPRRGTNEQYF.